This is a list of T cell receptor beta chains from one sample in a study of naive and memory T cell subsets. One entry per CDR3 protein, called by TCRdb with MiXCR from the UMI-ligation and nested PCR reads. The sample has around 160,000 distinct CDR3 sequences, more than 15% seen once. Sequencing was carried out using naive CD4+ T cells from blood. Source of these receptors: a human donor in good health. Each CDR3 is given with its conserved first and last residue. The D gene is left open where the match is weak. Size is omitted from some rows. Given values are once, few, many or a class for expanded clones.

TRBJ1-6	.	.	TRBV7-3	CASSLTGDSPLHF	TGTGCCAGCAGCTTAACGGGCGATTCACCCCTCCACTTT
TRBJ1-2	TRBD1	.	TRBV5-6	CASSRTGGDYGYTF	TGTGCCAGCAGCCGGACAGGGGGCGACTATGGCTACACCTTC
TRBJ1-2	.	.	TRBV27	CASSLSAGPTYGYTF	TGTGCCAGCAGTTTATCGGCAGGGCCCACCTATGGCTACACCTTC
TRBJ1-1	.	few	TRBV25-1	CASSVGQDNTEAFF	TGTGCCAGCAGTGTGGGTCAGGACAACACTGAAGCTTTCTTT
TRBJ1-3	.	few	TRBV7-9	CASSLALNSGNTIYF	TGTGCCAGCAGCTTAGCGCTCAACTCTGGAAACACCATATATTTT
TRBJ1-2	.	.	TRBV9	CASSVAQGPIGYTF	TGTGCCAGCAGCGTAGCTCAGGGGCCAATTGGCTACACCTTC
TRBJ1-3	.	.	TRBV27	CASSSGGTGGNTIYF	TGTGCCAGCTCAAGCGGGGGGACGGGAGGAAACACCATATATTTT
TRBJ2-5	TRBD1	few	TRBV29-1	CSVGTGSKETQYF	TGCAGCGTTGGGACAGGGTCGAAAGAGACCCAGTACTTC
TRBJ2-3	.	.	TRBV7-7	CASAHGNTDTQYF	TGTGCCAGCGCCCACGGTAACACAGATACGCAGTATTTT
TRBJ2-1	TRBD1	.	TRBV28	CASSPTGTLNEQFF	TGTGCCAGCAGCCCGACAGGGACCCTCAATGAGCAGTTCTTC
TRBJ1-2	TRBD1	.	TRBV10-3	CAISEVPGGLYGYTF	TGTGCCATCAGTGAAGTTCCAGGGGGCCTCTATGGCTACACCTTC
TRBJ2-7	TRBD2	many	TRBV6-2/TRBV6-3	CASTNGLAEGMQYF	TGTGCCAGCACCAACGGGCTAGCGGAGGGCATGCAGTACTTC
TRBJ2-1	.	.	TRBV24-1	CATSDAGPSSYNEQFF	TGTGCCACCAGTGATGCGGGCCCGAGCTCCTACAATGAGCAGTTCTTC
TRBJ2-3	.	.	TRBV5-1	CASSLYLGTDTQYF	TGCGCCAGCAGCTTGTATCTAGGCACAGATACGCAGTATTTT
TRBJ2-1	TRBD1	.	TRBV7-3	CASSVPGQGYNEQFF	TGTGCCAGCAGCGTACCGGGACAGGGATACAATGAGCAGTTCTTC
TRBJ1-6	TRBD1	.	TRBV6-1	CASSDGRTGMRDYF	TGTGCCAGCAGTGACGGAAGGACAGGGATGAGGGACTACTTT
TRBJ2-7	.	.	TRBV24-1	CATSDPNRAYEQYF	TGTGCCACCAGTGATCCGAACAGAGCCTACGAGCAGTACTTC
TRBJ1-1	.	few	TRBV7-2	CASSLMGSSNTEAFF	TGTGCCAGCAGCTTAATGGGGTCATCGAACACTGAAGCTTTCTTT
TRBJ2-1	TRBD2	few	TRBV2	CASSDRGLAGGNEQFF	TGTGCCAGCAGTGACCGTGGACTAGCGGGAGGGAATGAGCAGTTCTTC
TRBJ2-1	.	many	TRBV11-2	CASSLEGRGPRDEQFF	TGTGCCAGCAGCTTAGAGGGGAGGGGGCCGAGGGATGAGCAGTTCTTC
TRBJ2-1	TRBD1	few	TRBV28	CASSLFLWGQGRNEQFF	TGTGCCAGCAGTCTCTTCCTTTGGGGACAGGGCCGAAATGAGCAGTTCTTC
TRBJ2-2	TRBD2	few	TRBV28	CASRTDLGLANYNTGELFF	TGTGCCAGCAGAACGGATTTGGGACTAGCCAACTATAACACCGGGGAGCTGTTTTTT
TRBJ2-1	TRBD2	.	TRBV6-2/TRBV6-3	CASSYGRAGTYNEQFF	TGTGCCAGCAGTTACGGTCGAGCGGGAACCTACAATGAGCAGTTCTTC
TRBJ1-2	.	.	TRBV6-2/TRBV6-3	CASRTTPSSTGYTF	TGTGCCAGCAGAACGACACCGAGTTCAACCGGCTACACCTTC
TRBJ2-3	TRBD2	.	TRBV14	CASSLLLAGSTDTQYF	TGTGCCAGCAGCCTTTTACTAGCGGGGAGCACAGATACGCAGTATTTT
TRBJ2-7	TRBD2	.	TRBV20-1	CSARNPLAGSSSYEQYF	TGCAGTGCTCGGAACCCCTTAGCGGGATCCAGCTCCTACGAGCAGTACTTC